This T cell receptor (beta chain) emerged from a study of blood T cell repertoires in COVID-19. Study background: Collection of acute and convalescent COVID-19 samples took place in the United States, Italy and Spain. PBMCs, B-cell-depleted T cells, or T cells were the source of the cDNA or gDNA that made up the material.

As processed by the authors: From reference gene primer amplification, estimates of nucleated cell counts were derived. Sequencing used immunoSEQ multiplex PCR; TCRdb keeps in-frame clones, though not all of them. That table supplies the V and J calls and clone size; D and trimming were determined from the DNA. The sample lists around 400,000 clones; about 90% were seen once. The germline CDR1 and CDR2 sequences are LNHNV and YYDKDF (reference sequence). This CDR3 has 17 residues. Trimming stripped 2 bases from V and 7 bases from J, with 23 bases between. Seattle enrolled patients during active infection and tracked them longitudinally.

Sequenced: peripheral blood. This receptor was taken from a woman aged 60-75 years with COVID-19, enrolled during active disease. This chain joins TRBV15 and TRBJ1-2; D not certain. The CDR3 spells CATSRPDRTASGAGYTF. CDR3 DNA sequence: TGTGCCACCAGCAGACCCGATCGTACAGCGAGCGGAGCTGGCTACACCTTC.